This T cell receptor (beta chain) was obtained from a study of tumor T cells in aggressive B-cell lymphoma (dated by TCRdb to about 2017). As for this clone: Its antigen target is currently unknown. No qualities accompany the bases; no much larger clone lies one base away.

Library preparation employed the immunoSEQ multiplex PCR assay. As stored in TCRdb, this immuneACCESS dataset retains in-frame rearrangements with V and J assigned. A fraction of the clones does not appear; measured against another copy, unresolved V genes explain less than half of the discrepancy, and the remainder lacks a known reason. The sample table records 2,000 or so clones; 85% to 95% of these occur just once. 6% to 7.5% of the sample goes to the ten largest clones. Inclusive of the bounding cysteine and phenylalanine, the CDR3 is 12 residues long. Solely the CDR3 DNA is kept, with 36 bases framed from the first base. Here V drops 7 bases and J drops 6 bases, and the junction holds 5 bases not matched to any gene. CDR1 and CDR2, looked up from the germline V gene, are SQVTM and ANQGSEA.

The sequence links TRBV29-1 to TRBJ1-2; TRBD1 fits 10 bases in the junction. Sequences were obtained from tumor tissue. This clonotype was sampled from an adult with diffuse large B cell lymphoma. The CDR3 region reads CSGQGAFNGYTF. The DNA reads as follows: TGCAGCGGACAGGGGGCCTTTAATGGCTACACCTTC.